This entry is about one T cell receptor beta chain. Its antigen is currently unknown. Ipilimumab CTLA-4 blockade and focal radiation were given to patients with chemo-refractory metastatic non-small-cell lung cancer. Here immunoSEQ multiplex PCR was the method, and the copy in TCRdb shows in-frame clones only, minus some. The sample has 75,000 to 100,000 clones; about 91% are singletons. This sample is drawn from a study of radiotherapy plus CTLA-4 blockade in lung cancer. Study observations and caveats: Subsequent to radiotherapy plus ipilimumab, tumor-derived TCR clones underwent expansion in blood.

Germline V gene sequence: CDR1 SGHNT, CDR2 YENEEA. The V segment lost 4 bases and the J segment 8 bases; nucleotides outside the gene matches: 5. The length of the CDR3 is 15 residues. This receptor was obtained from a human donor with non-small cell lung cancer that progressed on radiotherapy plus ipilimumab. The sequences come from peripheral blood, collected from a patient treated with radiotherapy plus ipilimumab. V and J are TRBV11-3 and TRBJ2-1; 13 nucleotides match TRBD2. CDR3: CASSYGLAGDDEQFF. CDR3 nucleotide sequence: TGTGCCAGCAGCTACGGACTAGCGGGAGACGATGAGCAGTTCTTC.